Following are 15 T cell receptor beta chains from one sample sequenced in a study of blood T cell repertoires in COVID-19. The table came from immunoSEQ multiplex PCR; TCRdb's copy has only in-frame clones and leaves some out. The data show approximately 480,000 clones, roughly 87% seen once. Sequencing input: PBMCs or T cells enriched from blood (not recorded which). Receptors were obtained from a woman between 18 and 30 years old who had recovered from COVID-19.

In this sample, this clone turned up once. The DNA for the CDR3 is TGTGCCAGCACCCTCAGAGGCGACAGACAAGAGACCCAGTACTTC. Translated: CASTLRGDRQETQYF. The chain has TRBV7-9 and TRBJ2-5, with D perhaps TRBD1 (5 bases). Germline lookup yields CDR1 SEHNR and CDR2 FQNEAQ (reference sequence). The CDR3 runs to 15 residues. Trimming left V 7 bases short and J 2 bases short, with 17 bases between.

Only a few counts were recorded for this clone. The genes are TRBV7-2 and TRBJ1-2; TRBD1 matches 12 bases. The CDR3 has 15 amino acids. Trimming at V came to 5 bases and at J to 4 bases, leaving 5 bases not matched to a gene. Per the germline V gene, CDR1 is SGHTA and CDR2 is FQGNSA. In DNA form, the CDR3 reads TGTGCCAGCAGCGTCCGGGACAGGGGGCCCTATGGCTACACCTTC. Its translation is CASSVRDRGPYGYTF.

The genes are TRBV2 and TRBJ1-3; the D is unclear. Trimming stripped 2 bases from V and 0 bases from J, with 14 bases between. The germline V gene encodes CDR1 SNHLY and CDR2 FYNNEI. The CDR3 is 17 residues long. This CDR3 is CASSELGRGSSGNTIYF. The DNA for the CDR3 is TGTGCCAGCAGTGAATTGGGTCGGGGTAGCTCTGGAAACACCATATATTTT.

The V call is TRBV27, the J call TRBJ2-5; D perhaps matches TRBD1 (5 bases). Germline loops: CDR1 MNHEY, CDR2 SMNVEV (reference sequence). The CDR3 length is 13 residues. The germline V and J ends were trimmed by 6 bases and 2 bases, with 10 bases remaining between them. CDR3 nucleotide sequence: TGTGCCAGCAGCGACAGAGCACAAGAGACCCAGTACTTC. The encoded protein is CASSDRAQETQYF.

This clone occurred once. This rearrangement joins TRBV20-1 to TRBJ2-1; 9 bases map to TRBD2. The CDR3 loop spans 17 amino acids. Losses at the gene ends were 3 bases for V and 7 bases for J; bases not matched to a gene: 16. Germline CDR1 is DFQATT and CDR2 is SNEGSKA (reference sequence). In nucleotides, the CDR3 is TGCAGTGCTAGTCTGGGGCAAAGCGGGGGGTACAATAATGAGCAGTTCTTC. Translated, it gives CSASLGQSGGYNNEQFF.

The rearrangement uses TRBV28 and TRBJ1-1, with 7 nucleotides matching TRBD1. J was trimmed by 1 base and V by 8 bases; bases with no gene match: 1. CDR3 size: 12 residues. The germline gives CDR1 MDHEN, CDR2 SYDVKM. CDR3: CASGDRNTEAFF. CDR3 sequence (DNA): TGTGCCAGCGGGGACAGGAACACTGAAGCTTTCTTT.

This clone was found a few times. V gene TRBV3-1 (or the pseudogene TRBV3-2) combines with J gene TRBJ1-2, with unresolved D. This CDR3 spans 11 amino acids. Trimming shortened V by 8 bases and J by 4 bases, and 8 bases separated the two germline ends. The germline V gene has CDR1 LGHDT and CDR2 YNNKEL (reference sequence). The DNA for the CDR3 is TGTGCCAGCGAATCGGTCTATGGCTACACCTTC. It yields the protein CASESVYGYTF.

The chain has TRBV29-1 and TRBJ1-2; possibly TRBD1 for D (6 bases). This CDR3 spans 12 amino acids. Trimming cost V 4 bases and J 5 bases, with 11 bases left between them. Germline CDR1 is SQVTM and CDR2 is ANQGSEA. The CDR3 spells CSVVRQGYGYTF. The CDR3 coding sequence is TGCAGCGTTGTAAGGCAGGGGTATGGCTACACCTTC.

The CDR3 protein is CASSLGGGLSNSPLHF. CDR3 DNA sequence: TGTGCCAGCAGCTTAGGGGGGGGACTAAGTAATTCACCCCTCCACTTT. V usage is TRBV5-4 and J usage is TRBJ1-6; a weak D match, TRBD1 (6 bases). Germline V gene lookup returns CDR1 SGHNT and CDR2 YYREEE (reference sequence). V was shortened by 2 bases and J by 6 bases, with 15 bases between the two germline ends. The CDR3 sequence is 16 residues long.

The chain has TRBV5-1 and TRBJ2-7, with 9 bases aligning to TRBD1. Germline loops: CDR1 SGHRS, CDR2 YFSETQ. After removal of 3 bases from V and 6 bases from J, the junction contained 10 bases not matched to a gene. This CDR3 has 15 amino acids. For the CDR3, the DNA is TGCGCCAGCAGCTATTCGACAGGGGGAGAGGGCGAGCAGTACTTC. Protein sequence: CASSYSTGGEGEQYF.

V gene TRBV19 combines with J gene TRBJ2-7, with D perhaps TRBD1 (6 bases). Deletions cut 9 bases from V and 4 bases from J, with 19 bases between. The CDR3 is 14 residues long. From germline, CDR1 is LNHDA and CDR2 SQIVND (reference sequence). The CDR3 DNA reads TGTGCCAGCCACTGGGGGCAGGGTTGGTACGAGCAGTACTTC. Amino acids: CASHWGQGWYEQYF.

This clone appeared once. V usage is TRBV20-1 and J usage is TRBJ2-7; D uncertain. The V gene lost 4 bases and the J gene lost 3 bases, with 7 bases spanning the gap. CDR3 length: 11 amino acids. Per germline, CDR1 DFQATT and CDR2 SNEGSKA (reference sequence). The CDR3, as DNA: TGCAGTGCTATGCTAGACTACGAGCAGTACTTC. It translates to CSAMLDYEQYF.

The rearrangement joins TRBV5-1 to TRBJ2-5; D gene ambiguous. The V and J ends lost 0 bases and 2 bases respectively, with 8 bases between them. The length of the CDR3 is 14 residues. CDR1 and CDR2 from the germline V gene are SGHRS and YFSETQ. The CDR3 sequence: CASSLDARQETQYF. CDR3 DNA sequence: TGCGCCAGCAGCTTGGATGCACGGCAAGAGACCCAGTACTTC. Drawing the rest from reference TRBV5-1 and TRBJ2-5, the complete variable domain is KAGVTQTPRYLIKTRGQQVTLSCSPISGHRSVSWYQQTPGQGLQFLFEYFSETQRNKGNFPGRFSGRQFSNSRSEMNVSTLELGDSALYLCASSLDARQETQYFGPGTRLLVL.

V usage is TRBV30 and J usage is TRBJ1-2; D gene uncertain. Trimming took 4 bases from V and 4 from J, leaving 13 bases between them. The CDR3 totals 13 residues. Germline V gene lookup returns CDR1 GTSNPN and CDR2 SVGIG (reference sequence). CDR3 sequence: CAWTTPGGYGYTF. Written as DNA, the CDR3 is TGTGCCTGGACTACTCCCGGCGGCTATGGCTACACCTTC.

The chain has TRBV6-5 and TRBJ1-3; 7 bases align to TRBD1. The trim removed 8 bases at V and 6 bases at J, leaving 13 bases unmatched. CDR1 MNHEY and CDR2 SVGAGI come from the germline V gene. The CDR3 sequence is 15 residues long. CDR3 loop: CASRASSRGLNTIYF. CDR3 sequence (DNA): TGTGCCAGCCGGGCGAGCTCGAGGGGGCTAAACACCATATATTTT.